This record covers a single TCR beta chain. This entry comes from a study of OX40 agonist ivuxolimab in advanced cancers. Study-wide background: The group had a mean age of approximately 60 years, ranged from about 20 to 79, and was just under 85% male. Partial responses were achieved by three patients, of whom one had hepatocellular carcinoma and two had cutaneous melanoma.

Sequencing used immunoSEQ multiplex PCR; TCRdb keeps in-frame clones, though not all of them. Among tens of thousands of clones listed, 75% to 90% were seen once. Per germline, CDR1 SEHNR and CDR2 FQNEAQ (reference sequence). The V gene lost 1 base and the J gene lost 7 bases, with 11 bases spanning the gap. The CDR3 is made up of 14 amino acids. The chain recombines TRBV7-9 with TRBJ2-1; perhaps TRBD1 as D (5 bases). The receptor comes from an adult with an advanced solid tumor such as melanoma, head and neck, liver or kidney cancer. Sequenced here: CD4+ or CD8+ T cells sorted from blood, sampled in a trial of the OX40 agonist ivuxolimab. The CDR3 DNA reads as TGTGCCAGCAGCTTAGGGGGCCCGGGTAATGAGCAGTTCTTC. As protein: CASSLGGPGNEQFF.